This passage covers 14 T cell receptor beta chains from one sample sequenced in a study of blood T cell repertoires in COVID-19. Clones were read by immunoSEQ multiplex PCR, and TCRdb kept only the in-frame ones, dropping some. The table records some 80,000 clones, roughly 87% of them present only once. The material sequenced was peripheral blood. Receptor source: a man older than 75 with acute or convalescent COVID-19.

J is TRBJ1-4 and V is TRBV12-5; possibly TRBD1 for D (5 bases). Germline V gene sequence: CDR1 LGHNT, CDR2 FRNRAP. The V gene lost 2 bases and the J gene lost 3 bases, with 13 bases spanning the gap. The CDR3 loop spans 16 amino acids. The CDR3 here is CASGLPQGFSNEKLFF. For the CDR3, the DNA is TGTGCTAGTGGTTTGCCTCAGGGCTTTTCTAATGAAAAACTGTTTTTT.

The chain employs TRBV27 and TRBJ2-3; 7 nucleotides match TRBD2. The V and J ends lost 4 bases and 1 base, in that order; junction bases with no gene match: 5. Looked up from germline, CDR1 is MNHEY and CDR2 is SMNVEV (reference sequence). CDR3 length: 15 amino acids. The CDR3 region has the DNA TGTGCCAGCAGTTACCGCGGGGGTGGCACAGATACGCAGTATTTT. Translated, it gives CASSYRGGGTDTQYF.

This chain connects TRBV6-5 to TRBJ2-7, with 7 bases aligning to TRBD2. There are 15 residues in the CDR3. The V gene's germline CDR1 is MNHEY and CDR2 SVGAGI. Unmatched junction bases numbered 10, after V lost 6 bases and J lost 2 bases. In DNA, the CDR3 is TGTGCCAGCAGGCTAACCCGCGGGGGAACCTACGAGCAGTACTTC. Protein: CASRLTRGGTYEQYF.

This clone has just one count. The chain links TRBV4-1 to TRBJ1-1; 8 bases line up with TRBD1. V dropped 2 bases and J dropped 4; count of bases not matched to a gene: 6. The CDR3 is 15 amino acids. Germline V gene data show CDR1 as MGHRA and CDR2 as YSYEKL. The CDR3 here is CASSQFTGGGTEAFF. The CDR3 region has the DNA TGCGCCAGCAGCCAATTCACAGGGGGTGGCACTGAAGCTTTCTTT.

V is TRBV5-1 and J is TRBJ1-1; a possible D gene is TRBD1 (6 bases). The V gene's germline CDR1 is SGHRS and CDR2 YFSETQ. The CDR3 consists of 18 residues. V was cut by 4 bases and J by 0 bases, with 22 bases left in between. The CDR3 coding sequence is TGCGCCAGCAGCCCCCTGGCGGGGGGCCCGGAACTGAACACTGAAGCTTTCTTT. Its translation is CASSPLAGGPELNTEAFF.

The sample holds a few counts of this clone. The chain is built from TRBV2 and TRBJ2-7, with a tentative D call TRBD1 (6 bases). V lost 6 bases to trimming and J lost 5 bases, with 11 bases between them. The germline gives CDR1 SNHLY, CDR2 FYNNEI. This CDR3 has 12 amino acids. CDR3 sequence reads: CASRIRGHEQYF. For the CDR3, the DNA is TGTGCCAGCAGAATCAGGGGCCACGAGCAGTACTTC.

This chain connects TRBV18 to TRBJ2-5, with 14 nucleotides matching TRBD2. Germline loops: CDR1 KGHSH, CDR2 LQKENI. V was pared by 4 bases and J by 3 bases, with 4 bases of the junction left unmatched. The CDR3 runs 16 residues. This CDR3 reads CASSRLGLAGEETQYF. CDR3 DNA sequence: TGTGCCAGCTCACGCCTGGGACTAGCGGGGGAAGAGACCCAGTACTTC.

The chain combines TRBV18 with TRBJ2-3; 7 bases map to TRBD1. Trimming cost V 2 bases and J 0 bases; bases outside gene matches: 2. The CDR3 extends over 15 amino acids. Germline lookup yields CDR1 KGHSH and CDR2 LQKENI. The CDR3 is CASSPTGDSTDTQYF. CDR3 sequence (DNA): TGTGCCAGCTCACCAACAGGGGATAGCACAGATACGCAGTATTTT.

This chain links TRBV19 with TRBJ2-2; 10 nucleotides line up with TRBD2. The V and J ends lost 5 bases and 8 bases, in that order; junction bases with no gene match: 11. Germline-derived CDR1 and CDR2 are LNHDA and SQIVND (reference sequence). The CDR3 covers 16 residues. DNA of the CDR3: TGTGCCAGTAGTGCTAGCGGGGGAGTCCCTTTGGGGGAGCTGTTTTTT. Its protein is CASSASGGVPLGELFF.

This chain uses TRBV11-2 with TRBJ1-1; the D gene is possibly TRBD1 (5 bases). V lost 5 bases and J 1 base, leaving 11 bases between the germline ends. CDR3 length: 14 amino acids. Looked up from germline, CDR1 is SGHAT and CDR2 is FQNNGV. CDR3 bases: TGTGCCAGCAGCCCACAGACAGCGAACACTGAAGCTTTCTTT. It specifies CASSPQTANTEAFF. The entire variable domain, with the rest obtained from reference TRBV11-2 and TRBJ1-1, is as follows: EAGVAQSPRYKIIEKRQSVAFWCNPISGHATLYWYQQILGQGPKLLIQFQNNGVVDDSQLPKDRFSAERLKGVDSTLKIQPAKLEDSAVYLCASSPQTANTEAFFGQGTRLTVV.

This sequence joins TRBV7-9 and TRBJ1-1, with 7 nucleotides matching TRBD1. Looked up from germline, CDR1 is SEHNR and CDR2 is FQNEAQ (reference sequence). The CDR3 covers 12 residues. Trimming at V came to 5 bases and at J to 7 bases, leaving 4 bases not matched to a gene. CDR3 nucleotide sequence: TGTGCCAGCAGCCTGGACAGGATTGAAGCTTTCTTT. Its translation is CASSLDRIEAFF.

The rearrangement uses TRBV29-1 and TRBJ1-2; 9 positions agree with TRBD1. Germline lookup yields CDR1 SQVTM and CDR2 ANQGSEA. The J segment lost 7 bases and the V segment lost 0 bases, leaving 6 bases of the junction unmatched. This CDR3 contains 14 residues. The CDR3 DNA reads TGCAGCGTTGAAGACTGGGGACAGGGAAGTGGCTACACCTTC. Its protein product is CSVEDWGQGSGYTF.

This clone was counted only a few times. The chain recombines TRBV12-3 or TRBV12-4 with TRBJ1-5; D ambiguous. The ends were cut back, 3 bases at V and 6 bases at J, with 6 bases in the middle. There are 12 residues in the CDR3. The CDR3 DNA reads as TGTGCCAGCAGTTTTGCTAGTCAGCCCCAGCATTTT. Protein sequence: CASSFASQPQHF.

This clone was seen only once. The chain carries TRBV19 and TRBJ2-3, with TRBD2 matching 16 bases. Germline CDR1 reads LNHDA; CDR2 reads SQIVND (reference sequence). CDR3 length: 19 amino acids. V lost 6 bases to trimming and J lost 1 base; unmatched junction nucleotides: 10. Here the CDR3 DNA reads TGTGCCAGTAGCCTCGGGACTAGCGGGGGGGCCCTAGGCACAGATACGCAGTATTTT. It translates to CASSLGTSGGALGTDTQYF.